The table lists the clone carrying this T cell receptor (beta chain) with a few counts. These data originate in a study of immune evolution from preneoplasia to lung adenocarcinoma. The assay was immunoSEQ multiplex PCR, and TCRdb's table has in-frame clones only and misses some. The sample holds over 30,000 clones, roughly four fifths seen once. The sample taken for sequencing was FFPE invasive lung adenocarcinoma tissue. This TCR came from a person in their sixties with lung adenocarcinoma.

For the CDR3, the DNA is TGTGCCAGCGTCCGAGAAGGAGGGGGCAATGAAAAACTGTTTTTT. Translating it yields CASVREGGGNEKLFF. The chain links TRBV2 to TRBJ1-4; 7 bases align to TRBD1. Per the germline V gene, CDR1 is SNHLY and CDR2 is FYNNEI. Germline trimming cut 8 bases from V and 5 bases from J; bases unmatched to any gene: 11. The CDR3 covers 15 residues.